A single sample is the source of the 4 T cell receptor beta chains below, sequenced in a study of blood T cell repertoires in COVID-19. Data came from immunoSEQ multiplex PCR; TCRdb stores just in-frame clones and leaves some out. The sample has 150,000 to 200,000 clones; less than 85% are singletons. The sequencing input was PBMCs or T cells enriched from blood (not recorded which). Every receptor here comes from a man between 45 and 60 years old who had recovered from COVID-19.

J is TRBJ1-1 and V is TRBV7-8; D is unclear. The CDR3 contains 14 residues. CDR1 and CDR2 (germline): SGHVS, FQNEAQ. Trimming took off 7 bases at V and 3 bases at J, with 15 bases between the two ends. DNA for the CDR3: TGTGCCAGCATTGTCGGCTTCGCGGACACTGAAGCTTTCTTT. Translating gives CASIVGFADTEAFF.

The chain carries TRBV9 and TRBJ1-1; 9 bases fit TRBD1. V was clipped by 3 bases and J by 2 bases; unmatched bases: 5. Germline V gives CDR1 SGDLS, CDR2 YYNGEE. The CDR3 has 15 residues. CDR3 amino acids: CASSAGTGRNTEAFF. CDR3 bases: TGTGCCAGCAGCGCCGGGACAGGGCGAAACACTGAAGCTTTCTTT.

In this sample, this clone turned up once. The CDR3 reads CATSDPAGPPYYGYTF. CDR3 bases: TGTGCCACCAGTGACCCCGCAGGGCCCCCGTACTATGGCTACACCTTC. The chain has TRBV24-1 and TRBJ1-2; a weak D match, TRBD1 (5 bases). The length of the CDR3 is 16 residues. Germline assignment: CDR1 KGHDR and CDR2 SFDVKD. V dropped 4 bases and J dropped 3 bases, with 17 bases sitting between them.

The V call is TRBV27, the J call TRBJ2-5; a possible D gene is TRBD2 (6 bases). The CDR3 is 15 residues long. V dropped 4 bases and J dropped 8 bases, with 20 bases sitting between them. From germline, CDR1 is MNHEY and CDR2 SMNVEV (reference sequence). The CDR3 coding sequence is TGTGCCAGCAGTTCAGGGACTGCGGCAAGGGGCACCCAGTACTTC. This codes for CASSSGTAARGTQYF.